This TCR beta chain appears in the sequencing data of a study of T cell responses to AZD1222 COVID-19 vaccine. Findings and caveats of the study: Baseline seropositives among AZD1222 recipients totaled only 5 to 7. Most donors were white British, females outnumbered males, and clonal diversity was possibly underestimated.

The data were produced by immunoSEQ multiplex PCR, yet TCRdb's version contains in-frame clones alone and is incomplete. The top ten clones hold approximately 30% of a sample with more than 70,000 clones, around 93% of them seen once. Turning to this clone: Its antigen is unknown.

The V end lost 4 bases, the J end lost 8 bases, and 14 bases lay between the germline ends. Germline V gene data show CDR1 as LGHNA and CDR2 as YSLEER. CDR3 length: 14 amino acids. This receptor was obtained from an adult who received the AZD1222 COVID-19 vaccine. The rearrangement uses TRBV4-3 and TRBJ1-4; unclear D gene. Sequenced here: peripheral blood, sampled 28 days after the second AZD1222 dose. The CDR3 reads CASSPAPNEEKLFF. Here the CDR3 DNA reads TGCGCCAGCAGCCCAGCCCCTAATGAGGAAAAACTGTTTTTT.